This is a list of T cell receptor beta chains from one sample in a study of T cell responses to AZD1222 COVID-19 vaccine. Produced via immunoSEQ multiplex PCR; TCRdb's table is partial and in-frame only. The sample shows 100,000 to 150,000 clones, around 83% of them seen only once. Material: peripheral blood, obtained 28 days after the second AZD1222 dose. The receptors originated from an adult who received the AZD1222 COVID-19 vaccine. Both conserved end residues are part of each CDR3. D genes are given only for firm matches. Clone size is not always given. Where it is, it says once, few, many or a class for expanded clones.

v_call,clone_size,cdr3_length,d_call,j_call,cdr3_aa,cdr3_nt
TRBV11-3,.,14,.,TRBJ1-6,CASSLGQGDSPLHF,TGTGCCAGCAGCTTAGGGCAGGGAGATTCACCCCTCCACTTT
TRBV4-2,.,17,TRBD2,TRBJ2-7,CASSQVPDAGGLGEQYF,TGTGCCAGCAGCCAAGTGCCCGACGCGGGGGGGCTGGGCGAGCAGTACTTC
TRBV6-6,.,14,TRBD2,TRBJ2-3,CASSPGTSGPAQYF,TGTGCCAGCAGTCCCGGGACTAGCGGCCCCGCGCAGTATTTT
TRBV28,many,18,.,TRBJ1-6,CASIPPSQAPSYNSPLHF,TGTGCCAGCATACCGCCCAGCCAGGCCCCCTCCTATAATTCACCCCTCCACTTT
TRBV28,once,13,TRBD1,TRBJ1-2,CASSWTGREGYTF,TGTGCCAGCAGTTGGACAGGGAGGGAAGGCTACACCTTC
TRBV10-3,.,14,TRBD1,TRBJ1-1,CAISGQGSDTEAFF,TGTGCCATCAGCGGACAGGGGTCCGACACTGAAGCTTTCTTT
TRBV29-1,.,15,.,TRBJ2-7,CSGRGGAGSLQEQYF,TGCAGCGGGAGGGGCGGCGCGGGGAGCCTGCAAGAGCAGTACTTC
TRBV12-3/TRBV12-4,once,13,.,TRBJ2-7,CASSRKMTYEQYF,TGTGCCAGCAGTCGAAAAATGACCTACGAGCAGTACTTC
TRBV7-9,once,14,TRBD1,TRBJ2-2,CASKTGANTGELFF,TGTGCCAGCAAGACAGGGGCGAACACCGGGGAGCTGTTTTTT
TRBV4-1,once,14,.,TRBJ2-5,CASSLRTEKETQYF,TGCGCCAGCAGCCTTCGGACGGAAAAAGAGACCCAGTACTTC